This T cell receptor (beta chain) originates from a study of blood T cell repertoires in COVID-19. Germline values: CDR1 MDHEN, CDR2 SYDVKM. Trimming cost V 6 bases and J 4 bases, with 7 bases left between them. The CDR3 sequence is 13 residues long. In the original analysis: Amplification from reference gene primers served as the basis for estimated nucleated cell counts. Data came from immunoSEQ multiplex PCR; TCRdb stores just in-frame clones and leaves some out. The D gene and trimming were derived from the DNA, and the V and J assignments and clone size from that table. The sample has around 15,000 clones, 88% seen once.

The sample was peripheral blood. The TCR sequence derives from a human donor in a cohort sampled during active COVID-19. The chain has TRBV28 and TRBJ1-6; D possibly corresponds to TRBD1 (6 bases). The chain's CDR3 is CASSTGYNSPLHF. Here the CDR3 DNA reads TGTGCCAGCAGCACAGGGTATAATTCACCCCTCCACTTT.